The 14 T cell receptor beta chains below all came from one sample that was sequenced in a study of blood T cell repertoires in COVID-19. Clones were read by immunoSEQ multiplex PCR, and TCRdb kept only the in-frame ones, dropping some. Of 130,000 or so clones in the sample, approximately 88% are singletons; the top ten hold roughly 2.2%. Sequenced input: peripheral blood. The receptors come from a man aged 65 to 85 with active COVID-19.

V usage is TRBV4-1 and J usage is TRBJ2-7; TRBD2 matches at 14 bases. With V trimmed by 5 bases and J by 5 bases, 17 bases remained unmatched. The length of the CDR3 is 19 residues. Germline V gene data show CDR1 as MGHRA and CDR2 as YSYEKL. The CDR3 nucleotides are TGCGCCAGCAGCTCCCCAAAGCCGGGACTAGCGGGAGAGGCGGACGAGCAGTACTTC. Its translation: CASSSPKPGLAGEADEQYF.

V usage is TRBV3-1 (or the pseudogene TRBV3-2) and J usage is TRBJ1-1, with D uncertain. Between the trimmed V and J ends, which lost 3 bases and 3 bases, there was a span of 17 bases. The CDR3 extends over 16 amino acids. Germline V CDR1 and CDR2: LGHDT, YNNKEL (reference sequence). DNA for the CDR3: TGTGCCAGCAGCCAGGGAAGGAGGGCGGTGGACACTGAAGCTTTCTTT. Encoded protein: CASSQGRRAVDTEAFF.

In its sample, this clone was seen a few times. The V gene is TRBV5-1, the J gene TRBJ2-1, with 7 nucleotides matching TRBD1. There are 15 residues in the CDR3. Germline V CDR1 and CDR2: SGHRS, YFSETQ. The V and J ends lost 4 bases and 4 bases, in that order; junction bases with no gene match: 8. This chain's CDR3 is CASSQEGAGYNEQFF. DNA of the CDR3: TGCGCCAGCAGCCAAGAGGGGGCCGGGTACAATGAGCAGTTCTTC. The variable domain in full, completed from reference TRBV5-1 and TRBJ2-1, reads KAGVTQTPRYLIKTRGQQVTLSCSPISGHRSVSWYQQTPGQGLQFLFEYFSETQRNKGNFPGRFSGRQFSNSRSEMNVSTLELGDSALYLCASSQEGAGYNEQFFGPGTRLTVL.

J is TRBJ2-1 and V is TRBV11-3; 9 bases are a match to TRBD1. V lost 5 bases and J lost 4; bases outside the gene matches: 6. This CDR3 comprises 15 residues. From germline, CDR1 is SGHNT and CDR2 YENEEA. The CDR3 region is CASSQDRGAYNEQFF. DNA of the CDR3: TGTGCCAGCAGCCAAGACAGGGGGGCATACAATGAGCAGTTCTTC.

J is TRBJ2-2 and V is TRBV25-1, with 9 positions matching TRBD2. The CDR3 consists of 18 residues. Trimming at V came to 5 bases and at J to 2 bases, leaving 12 bases not matched to a gene. CDR1 and CDR2 (germline): MGHDK, SYGVNS. The CDR3 reads CASSPLRATSGNTGELFF. CDR3 coding DNA: TGTGCCAGCAGTCCCTTGAGGGCGACTAGCGGAAACACCGGGGAGCTGTTTTTT.

The CDR3: CASSRGRGVLTDTQYF. CDR3 nucleotides: TGTGCCAGCAGCCGAGGGAGGGGGGTACTCACAGATACGCAGTATTTT. This chain links TRBV5-8 with TRBJ2-3; D may be TRBD2 (7 bases). Trimming cost V 4 bases and J 2 bases, with 17 bases left between them. CDR1 is SGHTS and CDR2 is YDEGEE in the germline V gene. The CDR3 runs to 16 residues. Supplemented by reference TRBV5-8 and TRBJ2-3, the full variable domain reads EAGVTQSPTHLIKTRGQQATLRCSPISGHTSVYWYQQALGLGLQFLLWYDEGEERNRGNFPPRFSGRQFPNYSSELNVNALELEDSALYLCASSRGRGVLTDTQYFGPGTRLTVL.

This sequence joins TRBV27 and TRBJ2-7; 9 bases agree with TRBD2. Per germline, CDR1 MNHEY and CDR2 SMNVEV (reference sequence). The ends lost 6 bases at V and 2 bases at J; junction bases unmatched: 8. The CDR3 has 15 amino acids. The CDR3 DNA follows: TGTGCCAGCAGCGACTCGACTAGCGGCACCTACGAGCAGTACTTC. Protein: CASSDSTSGTYEQYF.

This clone appeared a few times. The chain couples TRBV2 to TRBJ1-5; no clear D gene. This CDR3 has 15 amino acids. V shed 4 bases and J shed 0 bases, with 10 bases lying between them. CDR1 and CDR2 (germline): SNHLY, FYNNEI. CDR3 region: CASSAAGISNQPQHF. Written as DNA, the CDR3 is TGTGCCAGCAGTGCGGCCGGGATTAGCAATCAGCCCCAGCATTTT.

This chain connects TRBV9 to TRBJ2-7; the match to TRBD1 covers 9 bases. This CDR3 comprises 16 residues. Germline CDR1 and CDR2: SGDLS and YYNGEE. V was clipped by 3 bases and J by 5 bases; unmatched bases: 12. CDR3 loop: CASSAWGDRVVHEQYF. The CDR3 DNA reads TGTGCCAGCAGCGCCTGGGGGGACAGGGTCGTCCACGAGCAGTACTTC.

This chain uses TRBV28 with TRBJ1-1; maybe TRBD1 (6 bases). The CDR3 consists of 11 residues. Trimming removed 6 bases at V and 10 bases at J, with 12 bases between. Germline assignment: CDR1 MDHEN and CDR2 SYDVKM. The CDR3 sequence: CASRARDTAFF. The DNA of the CDR3 is TGTGCCAGCAGGGCCAGGGACACAGCTTTCTTT. Filled out from reference TRBV28 and TRBJ1-1, the complete variable domain reads DVKVTQSSRYLVKRTGEKVFLECVQDMDHENMFWYRQDPGLGLRLIYFSYDVKMKEKGDIPEGYSVSREKKERFSLILESASTNQTSMYLCASRARDTAFFGQGTRLTVV.

The genes are TRBV11-2 and TRBJ1-4; D perhaps matches TRBD1 (5 bases). Looked up from germline, CDR1 is SGHAT and CDR2 is FQNNGV. The CDR3 runs 15 residues. Trimming took 3 bases from V and 4 from J, leaving 12 bases between them. DNA of the CDR3: TGTGCCAGCAGCTTTGGGGGGTCCAATAATGAAAAACTGTTTTTT. Its protein product is CASSFGGSNNEKLFF.

This clone has just one count. The rearrangement links TRBV30 to TRBJ1-4; a possible D gene is TRBD1 (5 bases). The CDR3 spans 13 residues. V lost 0 bases and J 6 bases, leaving 8 bases between the germline ends. Germline V CDR1 and CDR2: GTSNPN, SVGIG (reference sequence). The CDR3 loop reads CAWSVVGDEKLFF. Here the CDR3 DNA reads TGTGCCTGGAGTGTTGTAGGGGATGAAAAACTGTTTTTT. The full variable domain, its missing parts supplied by reference TRBV30 and TRBJ1-4, is SQTIHQWPATLVQPVGSPLSLECTVEGTSNPNLYWYRQAAGRGLQLLFYSVGIGQISSEVPQNLSASRPQDRQFILSSKKLLLSDSGFYLCAWSVVGDEKLFFGSGTQLSVL.

The rearrangement joins TRBV28 to TRBJ2-7; the match to TRBD2 covers 9 bases. V was pared by 7 bases and J by 3 bases, with 16 bases of the junction left unmatched. The CDR3 loop spans 17 amino acids. Germline CDR1 MDHEN, CDR2 SYDVKM. CDR3 amino acids: CASTGYLSGRIIYEQYF. The CDR3 DNA is TGTGCCAGCACCGGGTATTTAAGCGGGAGGATTATCTACGAGCAGTACTTC. The whole variable domain, remainder taken from reference TRBV28 and TRBJ2-7, is DVKVTQSSRYLVKRTGEKVFLECVQDMDHENMFWYRQDPGLGLRLIYFSYDVKMKEKGDIPEGYSVSREKKERFSLILESASTNQTSMYLCASTGYLSGRIIYEQYFGPGTRLTVT.

CDR3 coding DNA: TGTGCCAGCAGTGCCAGGGGAGGGACCGGGGAGCTGTTTTTT. Protein sequence: CASSARGGTGELFF. This rearrangement joins TRBV6-2 or TRBV6-3 to TRBJ2-2, with TRBD2 as a possible D gene (7 bases). The germline CDR1 and CDR2 sequences are MNHEY and SVGEGT. CDR3 length equals 14 residues. With 5 bases removed from V and 5 bases from J, the gap between germline ends came to 12 bases.